This T cell receptor (beta chain) is drawn from a study of blood T cell repertoires in COVID-19. Study in general: Material from acute and convalescent COVID-19 was sourced from the United States, Italy and Spain. T cells, B-cell-depleted T cells, or PBMCs provided the cDNA or gDNA that served as material.

The CDR3 has 15 residues. CDR1 is LNHNV, CDR2 YYDKDF, per germline (reference sequence). The V gene end was trimmed by 0 bases and the J gene end by 7 bases; junction bases not matched to a gene: 2. Source study methods: Counts of nucleated cells, estimated from reference gene primer amplification, were obtained. Some clones are missing from TCRdb's copy, which holds only in-frame ones; the method was immunoSEQ multiplex PCR. The D gene and trimming were derived from the DNA, and the V and J assignments and clone size from that table. The data show around 180,000 clones, with roughly 81% seen just once and approximately 12% held by the top ten.

The sequence was obtained from a woman older than 75 with COVID-19, enrolled during active disease. The sequencing input was peripheral blood. The V gene is TRBV15, the J gene TRBJ1-5; TRBD1 aligns across 11 bases. The CDR3 sequence is CATSRDGQGAQPQHF. Written as DNA, the CDR3 is TGTGCCACCAGCAGAGATGGACAGGGGGCACAGCCCCAGCATTTT.